A single sample gave rise to the 30 T cell receptor beta chains below, sequenced in a study of CD8 T cells in ankylosing spondylitis. Study observations and caveats: What appeared characteristic of ankylosing spondylitis blood was a TCR beta motif of 7 or 8 highly homologous variants.

These receptors' antigens are unknown. From the 5' RACE reads, TCRdb called clonotypes with MiXCR, one entry per CDR3 protein. This table holds roughly 670,000 distinct CDR3 sequences, over 15% found once. The sample consisted of blood, either unsorted or a sorted T cell fraction (not recorded which). All receptors derive from a male donor with ankylosing spondylitis.

This clonotype was observed at least ten times. The J gene is TRBJ2-3, the V gene TRBV13; 10 bases align to TRBD2. Germline V lookup: CDR1 PRHDT, CDR2 FYEKMQ (reference sequence). This CDR3 has 15 amino acids. V lost 5 bases to trimming and J lost 2 bases; unmatched junction nucleotides: 4. The CDR3 DNA follows: TGTGCCAGCAGCGTCGGACTAGCGGACACAGATACGCAGTATTTT. It translates to CASSVGLADTDTQYF.

The chain uses TRBV2 and TRBJ2-2; possible D gene TRBD2, 6 bases. Trimming removed 5 bases at V and 5 bases at J, with 18 bases between. CDR3 length equals 16 residues. The germline V gene has CDR1 SNHLY and CDR2 FYNNEI. The CDR3 region is CASSPLPGLGTGELFF. In nucleotides, the CDR3 is TGTGCCAGCAGTCCCCTACCGGGACTCGGGACCGGGGAGCTGTTTTTT.

This chain links TRBV20-1 with TRBJ1-4, with 7 bases aligning to TRBD1. Looked up from germline, CDR1 is DFQATT and CDR2 is SNEGSKA (reference sequence). The V gene end was trimmed by 5 bases and the J gene end by 0 bases; junction bases not matched to a gene: 9. The CDR3 length is 16 residues. The CDR3 is CSAPGQNFATNEKLFF. CDR3 nucleotide sequence: TGCAGTGCTCCGGGACAGAACTTTGCAACTAATGAAAAACTGTTTTTT.

The genes are TRBV7-8 and TRBJ1-6; D might be TRBD1 (6 bases). The V end was cut by 0 bases, the J end by 6 bases, with 12 bases between. The CDR3 is 16 residues long. The germline gives CDR1 SGHVS, CDR2 FQNEAQ. The CDR3 protein is CASSLAGQGLNSPLHF. CDR3 sequence (DNA): TGTGCCAGCAGCTTAGCGGGTCAGGGGCTTAATTCACCCCTCCACTTT.

This clonotype was seen a handful of times. The V and J genes are TRBV7-8 and TRBJ2-7; 7 nucleotides align to TRBD2. The CDR3 is made up of 16 amino acids. Germline trimming cut 5 bases from V and 6 bases from J; bases unmatched to any gene: 16. Germline CDR1 is SGHVS and CDR2 is FQNEAQ. The CDR3: CASSARRTRLNVEQYF. The DNA of the CDR3 is TGTGCCAGCAGCGCCAGGAGGACTAGATTAAACGTCGAGCAGTACTTC.

V usage is TRBV20-1 and J usage is TRBJ2-6; D perhaps matches TRBD2 (5 bases). This CDR3 has 15 residues. Germline CDR1 and CDR2: DFQATT and SNEGSKA (reference sequence). V shed 7 bases and J shed 2 bases, with 15 bases lying between them. The CDR3 sequence: CSVRRGGPGANVLTF. The DNA for the CDR3 is TGCAGTGTCAGACGGGGTGGGCCTGGGGCCAACGTCCTGACTTTC.

The V gene is TRBV20-1, the J gene TRBJ1-4, with D unresolved. The ends were cut back, 3 bases at V and 8 bases at J, with 7 bases in the middle. CDR3 size: 11 residues. Per the germline V gene, CDR1 is DFQATT and CDR2 is SNEGSKA (reference sequence). CDR3 in amino acids: CSARVAEKLFF. DNA of the CDR3: TGCAGTGCTAGGGTAGCAGAAAAACTGTTTTTT.

A few counts support this clonotype. V gene TRBV5-1 combines with J gene TRBJ2-3, with TRBD2 matching 10 bases. The germline gives CDR1 SGHRS, CDR2 YFSETQ. V lost 5 bases, J lost 6 bases, and 9 bases stayed unmatched. The CDR3 totals 15 residues. The CDR3 region is CASREWTSGADTQYF. The CDR3 DNA reads TGCGCCAGCAGAGAATGGACTAGCGGTGCGGATACGCAGTATTTT.

The rearrangement joins TRBV5-1 to TRBJ2-1; maybe TRBD1 (5 bases). This CDR3 has 14 amino acids. Germline CDR1 and CDR2: SGHRS and YFSETQ. V lost 4 bases, J lost 6 bases, and 14 bases lay in between. The CDR3 spells CASSLQGRFNEQFF. In DNA, the CDR3 is TGCGCCAGCAGCCTCCAGGGTAGGTTCAATGAGCAGTTCTTC. Full variable domain (missing parts from reference TRBV5-1 and TRBJ2-1): KAGVTQTPRYLIKTRGQQVTLSCSPISGHRSVSWYQQTPGQGLQFLFEYFSETQRNKGNFPGRFSGRQFSNSRSEMNVSTLELGDSALYLCASSLQGRFNEQFFGPGTRLTVL.

V gene TRBV20-1 combines with J gene TRBJ2-3; the match to TRBD1 covers 9 bases. V dropped 2 bases and J dropped 5; count of bases not matched to a gene: 5. The CDR3 is made up of 14 amino acids. CDR1 and CDR2 (germline): DFQATT, SNEGSKA (reference sequence). The CDR3 DNA follows: TGCAGTGCTAGACCCGACAGGGGGGGAGATACGCAGTATTTT. This gives the protein CSARPDRGGDTQYF.

The chain carries TRBV20-1 and TRBJ2-7, with D tentatively TRBD2 (5 bases). The ends were cut back, 0 bases at V and 2 bases at J, with 11 bases in the middle. CDR3 length equals 14 residues. The germline CDR1 and CDR2 sequences are DFQATT and SNEGSKA (reference sequence). The CDR3 bases are TGCAGTGCTAGAGATAGAGGGCCTCCCTACGAGCAGTACTTC. Translation gives CSARDRGPPYEQYF.

The rearrangement links TRBV20-1 to TRBJ2-5, with D perhaps matching TRBD2 (7 bases). This CDR3 region has 15 residues. The ends were cut back, 3 bases at V and 5 bases at J, with 19 bases in the middle. Germline assignment: CDR1 DFQATT and CDR2 SNEGSKA (reference sequence). In DNA, the CDR3 is TGCAGTGCTAGTTCTTCGGGGGGCGCATGGGAGACCCAGTACTTC. Encoded protein: CSASSSGGAWETQYF.

This chain uses TRBV20-1 with TRBJ2-2; no definite D call. The CDR3 covers 13 residues. Trimming left V 6 bases short and J 5 bases short, with 13 bases between. Germline assignment: CDR1 DFQATT and CDR2 SNEGSKA (reference sequence). CDR3 sequence: CSAPPRPTGELFF. For the CDR3, the DNA is TGCAGTGCCCCCCCGCGCCCTACCGGGGAGCTGTTTTTT.

V usage is TRBV2 and J usage is TRBJ1-5; D is undetermined. The V gene lost 6 bases and the J gene lost 3 bases, with 9 bases spanning the gap. Looked up from germline, CDR1 is SNHLY and CDR2 is FYNNEI. CDR3 length equals 13 residues. CDR3 nucleotide sequence: TGTGCCAGCAGGTTGCAGACCAATCAGCCCCAGCATTTT. Protein product: CASRLQTNQPQHF.

CDR3: CASSSLTVRGLETQYF. The CDR3, as DNA: TGCGCCAGCAGCTCGTTGACGGTCAGGGGGCTGGAGACCCAGTACTTC. The chain joins TRBV5-1 to TRBJ2-5; the match to TRBD1 covers 8 bases. The germline CDR1 and CDR2 sequences are SGHRS and YFSETQ. The CDR3 covers 16 residues. The trim removed 3 bases at V and 5 bases at J, leaving 12 bases unmatched.

The chain employs TRBV5-1 and TRBJ2-1; 13 positions agree with TRBD2. The CDR3 runs 19 residues. J gave up 1 base and V 4 bases, and 11 bases lay outside the gene matches. The germline V gene has CDR1 SGHRS and CDR2 YFSETQ. The CDR3 loop reads CASSPQLAGGLGSYNEQFF. In DNA, the CDR3 is TGCGCCAGCAGCCCACAACTAGCGGGAGGGCTCGGGTCCTACAATGAGCAGTTCTTC.

The chain is built from TRBV20-1 and TRBJ2-7, with D perhaps matching TRBD2 (5 bases). The CDR3 is 13 amino acids. Germline V lookup: CDR1 DFQATT, CDR2 SNEGSKA (reference sequence). V was clipped by 7 bases and J by 0 bases, with 13 bases between them. In DNA form, the CDR3 reads TGCAGTGGCCTCTTTGCGGGCTCCTACGAGCAGTACTTC. Encoded protein: CSGLFAGSYEQYF.

The V gene is TRBV4-1, the J gene TRBJ2-1; D is unresolved. The germline V gene encodes CDR1 MGHRA and CDR2 YSYEKL. The V gene lost 0 bases and the J gene lost 0 bases, with 3 bases spanning the gap. This CDR3 is built from 14 residues. The CDR3 protein is CASSQDASYNEQFF. In DNA form, the CDR3 reads TGCGCCAGCAGCCAAGATGCCTCCTACAATGAGCAGTTCTTC.

This clonotype was counted between two and nine times. The chain joins TRBV7-2 to TRBJ1-2; TRBD1 matches at 12 bases. CDR3 size: 14 residues. Germline-derived CDR1 and CDR2 are SGHTA and FQGNSA. V lost 3 bases, J lost 8 bases, and 4 bases stayed unmatched. The CDR3 DNA reads TGTGCCAGCAGCTTGGGACAGGGGGCGCGAGGCTACACCTTC. This translates into CASSLGQGARGYTF.

This clonotype was observed a few times. This sequence joins TRBV4-1 and TRBJ2-3; D is unclear. Trimming left V 1 base short and J 5 bases short, with 19 bases between. The CDR3 is 17 amino acids. CDR1 is MGHRA and CDR2 is YSYEKL in the germline V gene. CDR3 DNA: TGCGCCAGCAGCCAAGGGGCGGCCCCACGGACCCGAGATACGCAGTATTTT. Its translation: CASSQGAAPRTRDTQYF.

This clonotype was detected a few times. The genes are TRBV29-1 and TRBJ2-1; D is perhaps TRBD1 (5 bases). CDR3 length: 14 residues. CDR1 and CDR2 (germline): SQVTM, ANQGSEA. The germline V and J ends were trimmed by 1 base and 6 bases, with 13 bases remaining between them. The CDR3 nucleotides are TGCAGCGTTGAAGGGACACCGACGACCAATGAGCAGTTCTTC. Protein: CSVEGTPTTNEQFF.

There are a few counts of this clonotype. The rearrangement uses TRBV20-1 and TRBJ2-4, with TRBD2 matching 8 bases. Germline V gene sequence: CDR1 DFQATT, CDR2 SNEGSKA (reference sequence). The CDR3 spans 15 residues. The V and J ends lost 2 bases and 10 bases, in that order; junction bases with no gene match: 13. The CDR3 DNA reads as TGCAGTGCTAGACCAGGACTAGCCCCGTACCTTATTCAGTACTTC. Protein sequence: CSARPGLAPYLIQYF.

The chain uses TRBV29-1 and TRBJ2-7, with TRBD2 matching over 7 bases. CDR3 length equals 12 residues. CDR1 and CDR2 from the germline V gene are SQVTM and ANQGSEA. V was clipped by 4 bases and J by 2 bases; unmatched bases: 2. In DNA, the CDR3 is TGCAGCGTTGGGGGGGGTGCCTACGAGCAGTACTTC. Its translation: CSVGGGAYEQYF.

The chain uses TRBV24-1 and TRBJ2-1; 7 bases line up with TRBD2. The CDR3 has 15 residues. After removal of 2 bases from V and 10 bases from J, the junction contained 10 bases not matched to a gene. The germline V gene encodes CDR1 KGHDR and CDR2 SFDVKD. The CDR3 loop reads CATSDSRLALGEQFF. As DNA, the CDR3 is TGTGCCACCAGTGATTCGAGACTAGCTTTAGGGGAGCAGTTCTTC.

This clonotype was counted only a few times. The V gene is TRBV7-9, the J gene TRBJ2-7; D is unresolved. V gave up 4 bases and J gave up 3 bases, with 10 bases separating them. Germline lookup yields CDR1 SEHNR and CDR2 FQNEAQ (reference sequence). This CDR3 spans 13 amino acids. The CDR3 region is CASSSRNNYEQYF. The CDR3, as DNA: TGTGCCAGCAGCTCCCGCAACAACTACGAGCAGTACTTC.

This rearrangement joins TRBV29-1 to TRBJ1-2; possibly TRBD1 for D (6 bases). The germline V gene has CDR1 SQVTM and CDR2 ANQGSEA. V was clipped by 4 bases and J by 6 bases, with 12 bases between them. The CDR3 totals 12 residues. The chain's CDR3 is CSVGGEGDGYTF. CDR3 bases: TGCAGCGTTGGAGGGGAGGGGGATGGCTACACCTTC.

About this clonotype: At one of its ends the junction is not consistent with the germline gene, which may arise from a read error. The rearrangement joins TRBV19 to TRBJ2-7; TRBD2 is a possible D gene (6 bases). CDR1 is LNHDA and CDR2 is SQIVND in the germline V gene (reference sequence). CDR3 length: 20 residues. CDR3 coding DNA: TGTGCCAGCAGTATAGATGGAGGGCGCAATATCAGGAACCGCGCCTACGAGCAGTACTTC. This encodes CASSIDGGRNIRNRAYEQYF.

J is TRBJ2-3 and V is TRBV3-1; 8 nucleotides line up with TRBD2. J lost 3 bases, V lost 4 bases, and 9 bases had no gene match. CDR3 length equals 16 residues. The germline V gene has CDR1 LGHDT and CDR2 YNNKEL (reference sequence). CDR3 sequence reads: CASSPTGTRSTDTQYF. The CDR3 DNA reads as TGTGCCAGCAGCCCAACCGGGACTAGGTCAACAGATACGCAGTATTTT.

The table lists this clonotype with many counts. This chain joins TRBV7-2 and TRBJ2-2; D not certain. CDR1 and CDR2 from the germline V gene are SGHTA and FQGNSA. V lost 4 bases and J lost 8, with 8 bases in between. The CDR3 covers 12 residues. CDR3 nucleotides: TGTGCCAGCAGCTCGTCCATAGGGGAGCTGTTTTTT. This encodes CASSSSIGELFF.

There are a few counts of this clonotype. The CDR3 nucleotides read TGTGCCAGCAGCCAAGGCGAGAAATATCAGCCCCAGCATTTT. Protein: CASSQGEKYQPQHF. The chain carries TRBV3-1 and TRBJ1-5; no firm D call. Trimming took 1 base from V and 5 from J, leaving 9 bases between them. Looked up from germline, CDR1 is LGHDT and CDR2 is YNNKEL (reference sequence). The CDR3 spans 14 residues.